Included here is one T cell receptor beta chain sequence, with context. Antigen specificity is unknown. This entry comes from a study of identical twins. Study-level points and caveats: Weaker excess twin sharing was observed in beta out-of-frame sequences.

Unique molecular identifiers were present on the cDNA, and a universal primer site came from template switching. TCRdb re-derived calls from the 5' RACE reads in MiXCR, one entry per CDR3 protein. The sample comprises 750,000 to 950,000 distinct CDR3 sequences, 10% to 15% of which are singletons, and about 1.5% rests with the top ten. Germline V gene lookup returns CDR1 MNHEY and CDR2 SVGAGI. V trimming: 7 bases; J trimming: 6 bases; junction bases outside the gene matches: 4. This CDR3 contains 12 residues. This same sample was also taken into another study, of yellow fever vaccine responses in identical twins. That paper notes: Twin vaccine T cell responses reportedly seemed partly convergent, partly personalized.

V and J are TRBV6-5 and TRBJ2-7; 9 bases fit TRBD2. This TCR derives from a woman aged 18-35 years in good health. The sequenced material came from PBMCs. The CDR3 nucleotides read TGTGCCAGCACCATGACTAGCGGCGAGCAGTACTTC. The encoded protein is CASTMTSGEQYF.